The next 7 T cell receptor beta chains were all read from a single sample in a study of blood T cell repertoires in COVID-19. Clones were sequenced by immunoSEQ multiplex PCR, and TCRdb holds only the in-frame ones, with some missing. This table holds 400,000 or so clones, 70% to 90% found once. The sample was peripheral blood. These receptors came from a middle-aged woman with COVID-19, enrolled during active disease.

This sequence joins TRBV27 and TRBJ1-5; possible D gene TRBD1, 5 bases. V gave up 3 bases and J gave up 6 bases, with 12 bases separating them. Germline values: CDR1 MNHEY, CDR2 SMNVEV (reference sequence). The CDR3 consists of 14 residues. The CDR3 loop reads CASSFVGEGQPQHF. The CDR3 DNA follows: TGTGCCAGCAGTTTCGTAGGGGAGGGTCAGCCCCAGCATTTT.

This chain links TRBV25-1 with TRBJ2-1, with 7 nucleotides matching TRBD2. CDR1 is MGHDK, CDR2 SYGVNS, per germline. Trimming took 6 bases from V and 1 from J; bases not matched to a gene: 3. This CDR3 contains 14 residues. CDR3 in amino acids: CASRAGISYNEQFF. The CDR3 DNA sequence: TGTGCCAGCAGAGCGGGAATTTCCTACAATGAGCAGTTCTTC.

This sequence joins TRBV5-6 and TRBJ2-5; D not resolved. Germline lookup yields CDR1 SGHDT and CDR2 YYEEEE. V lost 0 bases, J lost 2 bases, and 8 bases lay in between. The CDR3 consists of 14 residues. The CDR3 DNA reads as TGTGCCAGCAGCTTGGGCAGAAAACAAGAGACCCAGTACTTC. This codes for CASSLGRKQETQYF.

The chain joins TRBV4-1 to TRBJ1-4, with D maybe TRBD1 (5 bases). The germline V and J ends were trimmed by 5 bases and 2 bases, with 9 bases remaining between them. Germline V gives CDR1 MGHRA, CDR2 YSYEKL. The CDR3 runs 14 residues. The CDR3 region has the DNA TGCGCCAGCAGCTTCTCAGGGACTAATGAAAAACTGTTTTTT. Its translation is CASSFSGTNEKLFF.

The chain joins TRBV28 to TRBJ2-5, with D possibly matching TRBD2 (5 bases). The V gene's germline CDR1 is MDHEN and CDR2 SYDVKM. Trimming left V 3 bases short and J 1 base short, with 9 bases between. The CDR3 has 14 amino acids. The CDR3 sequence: CASSLAGTQETQYF. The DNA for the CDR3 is TGTGCCAGCAGTTTGGCGGGTACCCAAGAGACCCAGTACTTC.

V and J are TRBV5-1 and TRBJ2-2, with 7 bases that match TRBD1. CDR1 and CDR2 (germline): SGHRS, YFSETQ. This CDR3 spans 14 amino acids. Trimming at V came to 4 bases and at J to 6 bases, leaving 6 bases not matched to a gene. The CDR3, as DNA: TGCGCCAGCAGCGTACGACAGGGATCCGGGGAGCTGTTTTTT. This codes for CASSVRQGSGELFF. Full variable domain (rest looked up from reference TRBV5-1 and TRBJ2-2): KAGVTQTPRYLIKTRGQQVTLSCSPISGHRSVSWYQQTPGQGLQFLFEYFSETQRNKGNFPGRFSGRQFSNSRSEMNVSTLELGDSALYLCASSVRQGSGELFFGEGSRLTVL.

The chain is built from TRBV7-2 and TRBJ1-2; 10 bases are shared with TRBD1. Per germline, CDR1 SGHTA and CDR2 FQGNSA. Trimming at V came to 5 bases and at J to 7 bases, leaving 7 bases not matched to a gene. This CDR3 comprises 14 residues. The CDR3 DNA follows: TGTGCCAGCAGCAGGGGGACAGGGGAGGGTGGCTACACCTTC. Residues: CASSRGTGEGGYTF.